This is a list of T cell receptor beta chains from one sample in a study of Ad26.COV2.S vaccination and SARS-CoV-2 variants. The method was immunoSEQ multiplex PCR; TCRdb's version includes in-frame clones alone and lacks a portion of them. The data hold about 480,000 clones, with roughly nine tenths observed a single time. Source: peripheral blood, taken in a trial of Ad26.COV2.S vaccine versus placebo. These receptors all come from a person aged 18-60 years who received the Ad26.COV2.S COVID-19 vaccine or a placebo. The CDR3 runs from the conserved cysteine through the conserved F or W. Fields, in order: D gene, clone size, V gene, J gene, CDR3 DNA, CDR3 protein. The D gene is left open where the match is weak. Rows give clone size only sometimes, using once, few, many, or a class for an expanded clone.

d_call: TRBD1
clone_size: NA
v_call: TRBV9
j_call: TRBJ1-1
cdr3_nt: TGTGCCAGCAGCGACGGGACGGGACAGTTAAACACTGAAGCTTTCTTT
cdr3_aa: CASSDGTGQLNTEAFF

d_call: TRBD1
clone_size: once
v_call: TRBV7-2
j_call: TRBJ1-2
cdr3_nt: TGTGCCAGCAGCTTCGAGGACAGGGGTTTGGGAGGCTACACCTTC
cdr3_aa: CASSFEDRGLGGYTF

d_call: TRBD2
clone_size: NA
v_call: TRBV9
j_call: TRBJ2-1
cdr3_nt: TGTGCCAGCAGCCCCTCAACTAGCGGACCAACGAATGAGCAGTTCTTC
cdr3_aa: CASSPSTSGPTNEQFF

d_call: TRBD2
clone_size: once
v_call: TRBV4-1
j_call: TRBJ2-1
cdr3_nt: TGCGCCAGCAGCCAAACTAGCGGGAGGGCCTTTGAGCAGTTCTTC
cdr3_aa: CASSQTSGRAFEQFF

d_call: TRBD2
clone_size: NA
v_call: TRBV5-4
j_call: TRBJ2-1
cdr3_nt: TGTGCTATGGGACTAGCGGACAATGAGCAGTTCTTC
cdr3_aa: CAMGLADNEQFF

d_call: NA
clone_size: few
v_call: TRBV7-8
j_call: TRBJ1-5
cdr3_nt: TGTGCCAGCAGCTTAGGGGGCAGAGGAAATCAGCCCCAGCATTTT
cdr3_aa: CASSLGGRGNQPQHF

d_call: NA
clone_size: once
v_call: TRBV9
j_call: TRBJ1-2
cdr3_nt: TGTGCCAGCAGCGTAGATTTGGACGGTGGGGCTCGGGGCGGCTACACCTTC
cdr3_aa: CASSVDLDGGARGGYTF

d_call: TRBD2
clone_size: NA
v_call: TRBV28
j_call: TRBJ2-7
cdr3_nt: TGTGCCAGCAGCCTAGCGGACATCTCCTACGAGCAGTACTTC
cdr3_aa: CASSLADISYEQYF

d_call: NA
clone_size: NA
v_call: TRBV27
j_call: TRBJ1-5
cdr3_nt: TGTGCCAGCAGTGTTGGACAGCTAAGCAATCAGCCCCAGCATTTT
cdr3_aa: CASSVGQLSNQPQHF

d_call: TRBD1
clone_size: NA
v_call: TRBV7-3
j_call: TRBJ1-1
cdr3_nt: TGTGCCAGCAGCCTGGACAGGGACACTGAAGCTTTCTTT
cdr3_aa: CASSLDRDTEAFF

d_call: NA
clone_size: many
v_call: TRBV5-1
j_call: TRBJ2-2
cdr3_nt: TGCGCCAGCAGCTTGATGGCAGGGAACACCGGGGAGCTGTTTTTT
cdr3_aa: CASSLMAGNTGELFF

d_call: NA
clone_size: NA
v_call: TRBV19
j_call: TRBJ1-5
cdr3_nt: TGTGCCAGTAATTTAGACCCTAATCAGCCCCAGCATTTT
cdr3_aa: CASNLDPNQPQHF

d_call: NA
clone_size: NA
v_call: TRBV15
j_call: TRBJ1-5
cdr3_nt: TGTGCCACCAGCAGCGCCTCCCCCGGGACTCCCCTGAATCAGCCCCAGCATTTT
cdr3_aa: CATSSASPGTPLNQPQHF

d_call: TRBD1
clone_size: NA
v_call: TRBV7-9
j_call: TRBJ2-5
cdr3_nt: TGTGCCAGCAGGGCAGGGGGTGGAGAGACCCAGTACTTC
cdr3_aa: CASRAGGGETQYF

d_call: NA
clone_size: NA
v_call: TRBV28
j_call: TRBJ2-1
cdr3_nt: TGTGCCACCCAAGCGGGTTACTCCTACAATGAGCAGTTCTTC
cdr3_aa: CATQAGYSYNEQFF

d_call: NA
clone_size: NA
v_call: TRBV24-1
j_call: TRBJ2-6
cdr3_nt: TGTGCCACCAGTGATCGGGGACATCGCTCTGGGGCCAACGTCCTGACTTTC
cdr3_aa: CATSDRGHRSGANVLTF

d_call: NA
clone_size: once
v_call: TRBV27
j_call: TRBJ1-3
cdr3_nt: TGTGCCAGCAGTTTAGGGGGAGGTAGGACTGGAAACACCATATATTTT
cdr3_aa: CASSLGGGRTGNTIYF

d_call: NA
clone_size: NA
v_call: TRBV9
j_call: TRBJ2-7
cdr3_nt: TGTGCCAGCAGCGTAGGTGTCAGCTCCTACGAGCAGTACTTC
cdr3_aa: CASSVGVSSYEQYF

d_call: NA
clone_size: few
v_call: TRBV30
j_call: TRBJ1-2
cdr3_nt: TGTGCCTGTTTACCGGCCCCATATGGCTACACCTTC
cdr3_aa: CACLPAPYGYTF

d_call: NA
clone_size: NA
v_call: TRBV28
j_call: TRBJ2-1
cdr3_nt: TGTGCCAGCAGTACCCCTCCACCGCACTCCTACAATGAGCAGTTCTTC
cdr3_aa: CASSTPPPHSYNEQFF

d_call: NA
clone_size: NA
v_call: TRBV28
j_call: TRBJ1-5
cdr3_nt: TGTGCCAGCAGACTATTCGCAGGGAGAAGCAATCAGCCCCAGCATTTT
cdr3_aa: CASRLFAGRSNQPQHF

d_call: NA
clone_size: NA
v_call: TRBV18
j_call: TRBJ2-3
cdr3_nt: TGTGCCAGCTCGTACACAGATACGCAGTATTTT
cdr3_aa: CASSYTDTQYF

d_call: TRBD1
clone_size: NA
v_call: TRBV6-5
j_call: TRBJ2-2
cdr3_nt: TGTGCCAGCAGTTATTGGACAGGGGCGAACACCGGGGAGCTGTTTTTT
cdr3_aa: CASSYWTGANTGELFF

d_call: NA
clone_size: NA
v_call: TRBV9
j_call: TRBJ1-2
cdr3_nt: TGTGCCAGCAGCGTAAGCGGGGGGAAGAACGATGGCTACACCTTC
cdr3_aa: CASSVSGGKNDGYTF

d_call: NA
clone_size: NA
v_call: TRBV28
j_call: TRBJ2-7
cdr3_nt: TGTGCCAGCAGTCCCACAGTGGTAGCAGACGAGCAGTACTTC
cdr3_aa: CASSPTVVADEQYF

d_call: NA
clone_size: NA
v_call: TRBV6-5
j_call: TRBJ2-7
cdr3_nt: TGTGCCAGCACCCCGGCAGGGGCCTACGAGCAGTACTTC
cdr3_aa: CASTPAGAYEQYF

d_call: TRBD2
clone_size: NA
v_call: TRBV28
j_call: TRBJ2-7
cdr3_nt: TGTGCCAGCAGGCTAGCGGGAGGGCCCTACGAGCAGTACTTC
cdr3_aa: CASRLAGGPYEQYF

d_call: NA
clone_size: NA
v_call: TRBV5-1
j_call: TRBJ2-7
cdr3_nt: TGCGCCAGCAGCTTGGAGGGGCGGTACGAGCAGTACTTC
cdr3_aa: CASSLEGRYEQYF

d_call: TRBD1
clone_size: NA
v_call: TRBV28
j_call: TRBJ2-3
cdr3_nt: TGTGCCAGCAGGGGACAGGGAAGCACAGATACGCAGTATTTT
cdr3_aa: CASRGQGSTDTQYF

d_call: NA
clone_size: NA
v_call: TRBV28
j_call: TRBJ2-4
cdr3_nt: TGTGCCAGCAGTTTTCAATGGACGGCCAAAAACATTCAGTACTTC
cdr3_aa: CASSFQWTAKNIQYF

d_call: NA
clone_size: NA
v_call: TRBV10-3
j_call: TRBJ2-1
cdr3_nt: TGTGCCATCAGTGAAGGAGGGGTAGGAGGAGACAATGAGCAGTTCTTC
cdr3_aa: CAISEGGVGGDNEQFF

d_call: NA
clone_size: few
v_call: TRBV25-1
j_call: TRBJ1-4
cdr3_nt: TGTGCCAGCAGTGATCGAGGGGGTGAAAAACTGTTTTTT
cdr3_aa: CASSDRGGEKLFF

d_call: NA
clone_size: few
v_call: TRBV6-5
j_call: TRBJ2-2
cdr3_nt: TGTGCCAGCAGGACCGACCTAGCGCGTGGGGAGCTGTTTTTT
cdr3_aa: CASRTDLARGELFF

d_call: TRBD2
clone_size: NA
v_call: TRBV19
j_call: TRBJ2-3
cdr3_nt: TGTGCCAGTAGTAATGGAGTTTGGGCTAGCGGGGACACGCCGTTCACAGATACGCAGTATTTT
cdr3_aa: CASSNGVWASGDTPFTDTQYF

d_call: TRBD2
clone_size: once
v_call: TRBV3-1/TRBV3-2
j_call: TRBJ2-3
cdr3_nt: TGTGCCAGCAGCCTTCTAGGGACTAGCGGTAGCACAGATACGCAGTATTTT
cdr3_aa: CASSLLGTSGSTDTQYF

d_call: NA
clone_size: NA
v_call: TRBV2
j_call: TRBJ2-6
cdr3_nt: TGTGCCAGCAGAGCGGAGGACTCTGGGGCCAACGTCCTGACTTTC
cdr3_aa: CASRAEDSGANVLTF

d_call: NA
clone_size: NA
v_call: TRBV3-1/TRBV3-2
j_call: TRBJ2-1
cdr3_nt: TGTGCCAGCAGCCAAGATTGGATTAGGTCAAATGAGCAGTTCTTC
cdr3_aa: CASSQDWIRSNEQFF

d_call: NA
clone_size: NA
v_call: TRBV4-3
j_call: TRBJ2-7
cdr3_nt: TGCGCCAGCAGCCAAGATGTCGGGGATGGTTACGAGCAGTACTTC
cdr3_aa: CASSQDVGDGYEQYF

d_call: TRBD1
clone_size: once
v_call: TRBV5-5
j_call: TRBJ2-7
cdr3_nt: TGTGCCAGCAGCTTGGTCGAGGGACAGGACCCCTACGAGCAGTACTTC
cdr3_aa: CASSLVEGQDPYEQYF

d_call: NA
clone_size: once
v_call: TRBV5-1
j_call: TRBJ2-7
cdr3_nt: TGCGCCAGCAGCTTGACCGGGGCTCCGGGCGAGCAGTACTTC
cdr3_aa: CASSLTGAPGEQYF

d_call: NA
clone_size: NA
v_call: TRBV30
j_call: TRBJ1-5
cdr3_nt: TGTGCCGGTTCTTATAGCAATCAGCCCCAGCATTTT
cdr3_aa: CAGSYSNQPQHF

d_call: NA
clone_size: NA
v_call: TRBV7-2
j_call: TRBJ1-1
cdr3_nt: TGTGCCAGCAGCCAACCCGGGACACCGGGTGGATCTTTCTTT
cdr3_aa: CASSQPGTPGGSFF

d_call: NA
clone_size: few
v_call: TRBV29-1
j_call: TRBJ2-5
cdr3_nt: TGCAGCGTCATTTCCCTTAGACAGCAAGAGACCCAGTACTTC
cdr3_aa: CSVISLRQQETQYF

d_call: NA
clone_size: NA
v_call: TRBV16
j_call: TRBJ2-7
cdr3_nt: TGTGCCAGCAGCCAAGGGCGGAGACAGAGCTCCTACGAGCAGTACTTC
cdr3_aa: CASSQGRRQSSYEQYF

d_call: NA
clone_size: NA
v_call: TRBV25-1
j_call: TRBJ1-1
cdr3_nt: TGTGCCAGCAGTGGATACCCAGGGTTGGGCACTGAAGCTTTCTTT
cdr3_aa: CASSGYPGLGTEAFF

d_call: NA
clone_size: many
v_call: TRBV7-2
j_call: TRBJ2-1
cdr3_nt: TGTGCCAGCAGCTTAGACGTGGGAAGGTCCTACAATGAGCAGTTCTTC
cdr3_aa: CASSLDVGRSYNEQFF

d_call: TRBD2
clone_size: NA
v_call: TRBV9
j_call: TRBJ2-5
cdr3_nt: TGTGCCAGCAGCGTAGGCGCTAGCGGGGGTATAGGGACCCAGTACTTC
cdr3_aa: CASSVGASGGIGTQYF

d_call: TRBD1
clone_size: NA
v_call: TRBV28
j_call: TRBJ1-1
cdr3_nt: TGTGCCAGCAACATGCACAGGGGAAGCGCGAACACTGAAGCTTTCTTT
cdr3_aa: CASNMHRGSANTEAFF

d_call: NA
clone_size: NA
v_call: TRBV3-1/TRBV3-2
j_call: TRBJ2-1
cdr3_nt: TGTGCCAGCAGCCAAGGGGACGGATACAATGAGCAGTTCTTC
cdr3_aa: CASSQGDGYNEQFF

d_call: NA
clone_size: NA
v_call: TRBV11-2
j_call: TRBJ1-2
cdr3_nt: TGTGCCAGCAGCTCGGAGGGGGATGGCTACACCTTC
cdr3_aa: CASSSEGDGYTF

d_call: NA
clone_size: NA
v_call: TRBV11-3
j_call: TRBJ2-7
cdr3_nt: TGTGCCAGCAGCCTGGGCCCCTTCAACGAGCAGTACTTC
cdr3_aa: CASSLGPFNEQYF

d_call: NA
clone_size: NA
v_call: TRBV4-3
j_call: TRBJ1-5
cdr3_nt: TGCGCCAGCAGCGCTGACCCAAATTCCAATCAGCCCCAGCATTTT
cdr3_aa: CASSADPNSNQPQHF

d_call: NA
clone_size: NA
v_call: TRBV7-9
j_call: TRBJ1-4
cdr3_nt: TGTGCCAGCAGCGGGCCTGGGGGGCTGGGTGAAAAACTGTTTTTT
cdr3_aa: CASSGPGGLGEKLFF

d_call: TRBD2
clone_size: NA
v_call: TRBV7-2
j_call: TRBJ2-2
cdr3_nt: TGTGCCAGCAGCTTGGATGGACTAGCGGGAGGGATCGGGGAGCTGTTTTTT
cdr3_aa: CASSLDGLAGGIGELFF

d_call: NA
clone_size: NA
v_call: TRBV19
j_call: TRBJ1-1
cdr3_nt: TGTGCCAGTAGTATAGTTTCGAACACTGAAGCTTTCTTT
cdr3_aa: CASSIVSNTEAFF

d_call: TRBD1
clone_size: once
v_call: TRBV30
j_call: TRBJ1-1
cdr3_nt: TGTGCCTGGACGGACAGGGGAAACACTGAAGCTTTCTTT
cdr3_aa: CAWTDRGNTEAFF

d_call: NA
clone_size: NA
v_call: TRBV20-1
j_call: TRBJ2-1
cdr3_nt: TGCAGTGCTAACAGCTACAATGAGCAGTTCTTC
cdr3_aa: CSANSYNEQFF

d_call: NA
clone_size: NA
v_call: TRBV7-9
j_call: TRBJ2-1
cdr3_nt: TGTGCCAGCAGTTTGACGTACAATGAGCAGTTCTTC
cdr3_aa: CASSLTYNEQFF

d_call: NA
clone_size: NA
v_call: TRBV27
j_call: TRBJ2-7
cdr3_nt: TGTGCCAGCAGCCAACGAGCGGGCCCCTACGAGCAGTACTTC
cdr3_aa: CASSQRAGPYEQYF